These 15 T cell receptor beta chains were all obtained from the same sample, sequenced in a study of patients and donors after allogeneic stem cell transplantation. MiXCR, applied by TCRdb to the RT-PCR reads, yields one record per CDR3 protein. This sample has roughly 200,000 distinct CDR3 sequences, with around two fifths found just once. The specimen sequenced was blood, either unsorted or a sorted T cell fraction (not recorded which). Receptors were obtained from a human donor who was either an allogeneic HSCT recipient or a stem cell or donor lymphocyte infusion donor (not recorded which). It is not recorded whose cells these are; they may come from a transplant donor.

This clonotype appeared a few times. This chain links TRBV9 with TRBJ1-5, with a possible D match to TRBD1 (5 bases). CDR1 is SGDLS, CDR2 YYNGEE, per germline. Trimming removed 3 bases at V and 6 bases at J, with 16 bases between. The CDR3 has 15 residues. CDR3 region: CASSADSSSFQPQHF. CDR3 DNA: TGTGCCAGCAGCGCTGACAGTTCCTCTTTTCAGCCCCAGCATTTT. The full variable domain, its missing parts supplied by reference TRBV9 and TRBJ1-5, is DSGVTQTPKHLITATGQRVTLRCSPRSGDLSVYWYQQSLDQGLQFLIQYYNGEERAKGNILERFSAQQFPDLHSELNLSSLELGDSALYFCASSADSSSFQPQHFGDGTRLSIL.

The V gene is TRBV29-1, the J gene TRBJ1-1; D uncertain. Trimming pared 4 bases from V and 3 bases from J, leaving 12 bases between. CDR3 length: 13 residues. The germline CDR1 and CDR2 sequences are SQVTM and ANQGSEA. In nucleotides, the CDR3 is TGCAGCGTTGCAGACGCCGGTGACACTGAAGCTTTCTTT. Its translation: CSVADAGDTEAFF.

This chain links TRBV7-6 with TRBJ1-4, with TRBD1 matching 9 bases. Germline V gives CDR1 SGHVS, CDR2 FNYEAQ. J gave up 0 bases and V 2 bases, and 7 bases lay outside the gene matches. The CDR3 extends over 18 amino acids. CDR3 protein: CASSLWGTGPATNEKLFF. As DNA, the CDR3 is TGTGCCAGCAGCTTATGGGGGACAGGGCCTGCAACTAATGAAAAACTGTTTTTT.

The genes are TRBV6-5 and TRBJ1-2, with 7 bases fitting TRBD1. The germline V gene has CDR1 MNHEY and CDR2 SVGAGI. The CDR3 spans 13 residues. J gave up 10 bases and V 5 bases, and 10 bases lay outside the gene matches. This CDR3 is CASSRDRRGAYTF. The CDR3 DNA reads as TGTGCCAGCAGTCGGGACAGACGGGGGGCCTACACCTTC.

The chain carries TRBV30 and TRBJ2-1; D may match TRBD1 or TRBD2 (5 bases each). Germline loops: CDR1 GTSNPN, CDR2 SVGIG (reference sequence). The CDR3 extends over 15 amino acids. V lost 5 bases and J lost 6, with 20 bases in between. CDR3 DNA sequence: TGTGCCTGGGATTCCGGGACCCCGATGGGCAATGAGCAGTTCTTC. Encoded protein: CAWDSGTPMGNEQFF.

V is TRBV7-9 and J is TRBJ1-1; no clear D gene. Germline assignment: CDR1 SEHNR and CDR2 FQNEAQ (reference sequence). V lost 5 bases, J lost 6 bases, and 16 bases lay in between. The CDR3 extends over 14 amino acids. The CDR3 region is CASSPGGPRAEAFF. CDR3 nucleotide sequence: TGTGCCAGCAGCCCCGGAGGACCACGCGCTGAAGCTTTCTTT.

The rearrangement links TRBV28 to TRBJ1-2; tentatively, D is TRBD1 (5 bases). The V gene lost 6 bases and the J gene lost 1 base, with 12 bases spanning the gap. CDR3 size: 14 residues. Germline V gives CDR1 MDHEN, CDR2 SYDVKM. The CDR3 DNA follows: TGTGCCAGCAGGCCACCCGGGGGTAACTATGGCTACACCTTC. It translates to CASRPPGGNYGYTF.

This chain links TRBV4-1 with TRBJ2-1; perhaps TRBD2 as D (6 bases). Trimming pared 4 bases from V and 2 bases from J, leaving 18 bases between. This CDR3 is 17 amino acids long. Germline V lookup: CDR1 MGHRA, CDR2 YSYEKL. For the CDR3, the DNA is TGCGCCAGCAGCCGCGTCGACGGGGGTCCCCCCTACAATGAGCAGTTCTTC. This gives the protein CASSRVDGGPPYNEQFF.

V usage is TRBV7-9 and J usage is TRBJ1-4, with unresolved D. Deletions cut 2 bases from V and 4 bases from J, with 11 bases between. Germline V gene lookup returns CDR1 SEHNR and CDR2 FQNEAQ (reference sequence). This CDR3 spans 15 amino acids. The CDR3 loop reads CASSLLADFNEKLFF. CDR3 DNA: TGTGCCAGCAGCTTACTCGCAGATTTTAATGAAAAACTGTTTTTT.

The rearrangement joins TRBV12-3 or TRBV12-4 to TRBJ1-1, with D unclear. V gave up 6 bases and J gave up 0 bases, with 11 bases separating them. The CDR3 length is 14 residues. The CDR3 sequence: CASRAAYMNTEAFF. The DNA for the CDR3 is TGTGCCAGCAGGGCCGCATATATGAACACTGAAGCTTTCTTT.

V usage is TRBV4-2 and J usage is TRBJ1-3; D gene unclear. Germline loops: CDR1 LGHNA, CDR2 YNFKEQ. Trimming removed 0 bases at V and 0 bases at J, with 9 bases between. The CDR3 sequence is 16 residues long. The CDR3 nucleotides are TGTGCCAGCAGCCAAGATGTCGCATACTCTGGAAACACCATATATTTT. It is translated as CASSQDVAYSGNTIYF.

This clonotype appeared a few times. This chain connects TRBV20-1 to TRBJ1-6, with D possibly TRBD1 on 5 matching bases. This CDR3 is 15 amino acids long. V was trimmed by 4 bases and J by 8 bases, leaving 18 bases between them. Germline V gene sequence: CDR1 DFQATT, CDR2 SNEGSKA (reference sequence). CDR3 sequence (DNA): TGCAGTGCTACCCCTGTGGGCAGGGACTATTCACCCCTCCACTTT. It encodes CSATPVGRDYSPLHF.

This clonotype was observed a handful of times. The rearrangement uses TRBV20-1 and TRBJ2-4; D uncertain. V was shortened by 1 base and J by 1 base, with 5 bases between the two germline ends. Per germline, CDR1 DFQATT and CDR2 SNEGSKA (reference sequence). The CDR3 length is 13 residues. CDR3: CSARAEAKNIQYF. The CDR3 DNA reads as TGCAGTGCTAGAGCGGAGGCCAAAAACATTCAGTACTTC.

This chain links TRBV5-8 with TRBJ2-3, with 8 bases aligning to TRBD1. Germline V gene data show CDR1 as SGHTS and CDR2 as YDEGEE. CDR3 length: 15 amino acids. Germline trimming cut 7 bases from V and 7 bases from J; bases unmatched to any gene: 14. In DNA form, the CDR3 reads TGTGCCAGCGGGAGAAAAGGACAGGGACTTAATACGCAGTATTTT. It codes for CASGRKGQGLNTQYF.

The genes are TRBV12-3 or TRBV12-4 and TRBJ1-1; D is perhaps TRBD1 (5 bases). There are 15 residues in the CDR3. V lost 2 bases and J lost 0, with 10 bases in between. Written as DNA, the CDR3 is TGTGCCAGCAGTTTATATGGGGACCTGAACACTGAAGCTTTCTTT. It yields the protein CASSLYGDLNTEAFF.